This T cell receptor beta chain stems from a study of T-cell memory formation after mild COVID-19. Study-level results: In pre-infection memory, a portion of responding clones appeared, which suggested that cross-reactive memory joined.

The germline gives CDR1 SGHDN, CDR2 FVKESK. Deletions cut 2 bases from V and 5 bases from J, with 21 bases between. This CDR3 spans 17 amino acids. MiXCR was run by TCRdb on the 5' RACE reads, yielding one entry per CDR3 protein. The sample gives about 430,000 distinct CDR3 sequences, more than 15% of which show up once; approximately 21% is in the top ten. This clonotype was counted only a few times. Its matching antigen is unknown. Material: PBMCs or a T cell subset sorted from them (not recorded which). The chain carries TRBV14 and TRBJ2-5, with D tentatively TRBD1 (6 bases). This sequence originates from a young man who had mild COVID-19 (a few samples of this study predate the infection). Cell type and time point are not known. Here the CDR3 DNA reads TGTGCCAGCAGCCAACCCCGCGGACAGAGGGGTTTGGAGACCCAGTACTTC. Amino acids: CASSQPRGQRGLETQYF.